Shown below are 27 T cell receptor beta chains from a single sample sequenced in a study of CD8 T cells in ankylosing spondylitis. TCRdb used MiXCR to reprocess the 5' RACE reads, holding one entry per CDR3 protein. Of 220,000 or so distinct CDR3 sequences listed, roughly a tenth are singletons. The sequencing input was blood, either unsorted or a sorted T cell fraction (not recorded which). The receptors here all came from a male donor with ankylosing spondylitis or in good health (not recorded which).

This clonotype was observed at least ten times. V gene TRBV7-2 combines with J gene TRBJ2-3; D gene uncertain. Germline V gene data show CDR1 as SGHTA and CDR2 as FQGNSA. Trimming removed 1 base at V and 5 bases at J, with 7 bases between. This CDR3 comprises 13 residues. In DNA form, the CDR3 reads TGTGCCAGCAGCTTAGTTTCCGTAGATACGCAGTATTTT. Translation gives CASSLVSVDTQYF.

This clonotype was seen at least ten times. The gene calls are TRBV5-1 and TRBJ2-1, with D possibly matching TRBD1 (5 bases). The germline V gene has CDR1 SGHRS and CDR2 YFSETQ. This CDR3 region has 17 residues. Trimming removed 0 bases from V and 5 bases from J, with 18 bases in between. The CDR3 region is CASSLEGRGPRNNEQFF. Written as DNA, the CDR3 is TGCGCCAGCAGCTTGGAGGGGCGTGGGCCTCGGAACAATGAGCAGTTCTTC.

The sample holds a few counts of this clonotype. The chain recombines TRBV11-2 with TRBJ2-1; D not resolved. CDR3 length: 12 residues. The germline CDR1 and CDR2 sequences are SGHAT and FQNNGV. The V and J ends lost 6 bases and 10 bases respectively, with 13 bases between them. Here the CDR3 reads CASRRTLREQFF. In DNA form, the CDR3 reads TGTGCCAGCAGGCGTACTCTGAGGGAGCAGTTCTTC.

This clonotype came up many times. The chain uses TRBV20-1 and TRBJ2-7; D may be TRBD2 (5 bases). V lost 2 bases and J 6 bases, leaving 14 bases between the germline ends. Germline CDR1 DFQATT, CDR2 SNEGSKA (reference sequence). This CDR3 is built from 13 residues. CDR3 nucleotides: TGCAGTGCTAGACCCCCGGGGTTTGGCGAGCAGTACTTC. Protein sequence: CSARPPGFGEQYF.

CDR3 protein: CSVPTDGGYTF. CDR3 nucleotides: TGCAGTGTCCCGACCGACGGTGGCTACACCTTC. V is TRBV20-1 and J is TRBJ1-2; D ambiguous. The CDR3 has 11 residues. Germline CDR1 and CDR2: DFQATT and SNEGSKA (reference sequence). Trimming stripped 7 bases from V and 7 bases from J, with 13 bases between.

This clonotype came up a few times. The rearrangement uses TRBV7-2 and TRBJ2-1; D remains ambiguous. V was trimmed by 0 bases and J by 4 bases, leaving 7 bases between them. CDR1 and CDR2 from the germline V gene are SGHTA and FQGNSA. This CDR3 has 14 residues. The CDR3 bases are TGTGCCAGCAGCTTAGCCGAGCGTTACAATGAGCAGTTCTTC. It codes for CASSLAERYNEQFF.

This chain connects TRBV28 to TRBJ1-4; D not certain. The CDR3 totals 13 residues. Germline lookup yields CDR1 MDHEN and CDR2 SYDVKM. Trimming shortened V by 5 bases and J by 10 bases, and 14 bases separated the two germline ends. The CDR3 DNA reads TGTGCCAGCAGTGTGACGCGGGAGGGAAAACTGTTTTTT. It is translated as CASSVTREGKLFF.

This clonotype appeared a few times. This sequence joins TRBV11-2 and TRBJ2-7; 9 bases are shared with TRBD1. This CDR3 is 15 amino acids long. V lost 5 bases to trimming and J lost 1 base; unmatched junction nucleotides: 6. Germline V gene data show CDR1 as SGHAT and CDR2 as FQNNGV. The CDR3 is CASSARQGDSYEQYF. In nucleotides, the CDR3 is TGTGCCAGCAGCGCCAGACAGGGGGATTCCTACGAGCAGTACTTC.

V gene TRBV30 combines with J gene TRBJ2-3; 11 bases line up with TRBD2. CDR3 length: 13 amino acids. Germline CDR1 is GTSNPN and CDR2 is SVGIG (reference sequence). The ends lost 7 bases at V and 5 bases at J; junction bases unmatched: 5. The CDR3 nucleotides are TGTGCCTCCGAGACTAGCGGGAAAGATACGCAGTATTTT. Translating gives CASETSGKDTQYF.

This clonotype was seen many times. The rearrangement uses TRBV20-1 and TRBJ2-7; tentative D call: TRBD1 (6 bases). CDR3 size: 12 residues. Germline CDR1 DFQATT, CDR2 SNEGSKA (reference sequence). Deletions cut 4 bases from V and 6 bases from J, with 13 bases between. CDR3 coding DNA: TGCAGTGCTACTCTACAGGGTGGCGAGCAGTACTTC. Amino acid sequence: CSATLQGGEQYF.

This clonotype was seen many times. This sequence joins TRBV15 and TRBJ2-3; D call uncertain. This CDR3 is 16 amino acids long. V shed 0 bases and J shed 3 bases, with 13 bases lying between them. Germline V CDR1 and CDR2: LNHNV, YYDKDF (reference sequence). The CDR3 reads CATSRDPPSGTDTQYF. The CDR3 DNA reads TGTGCCACCAGCAGAGATCCCCCTAGTGGTACAGATACGCAGTATTTT.

Points on this clonotype: A much larger clone sits a single nucleotide away, making a read error possible. The chain has TRBV5-1 and TRBJ1-2; 9 nucleotides agree with TRBD1. In germline, CDR1 is SGHRS, CDR2 YFSETQ. The CDR3 loop spans 16 amino acids. V dropped 8 bases and J dropped 2; count of bases not matched to a gene: 13. The CDR3 reads CARRYTTGGANYGYTF. CDR3 nucleotides: TGCGCCAGAAGATATACAACAGGGGGCGCGAACTATGGCTACACCTTC.

This clonotype has more than one count but fewer than ten. The CDR3 DNA reads as TGTGCCAGCACCCTGGATGGGGAGTCCTACGAGCAGTACTTC. Translation: CASTLDGESYEQYF. This sequence joins TRBV3-1 and TRBJ2-7; D may be TRBD2 (5 bases). Trimming took off 7 bases at V and 1 base at J, with 14 bases between the two ends. The length of the CDR3 is 14 residues. The germline V gene encodes CDR1 LGHDT and CDR2 YNNKEL (reference sequence).

This clonotype has a count of ten or more. CDR3: CASSLRSEISYNEQFF. CDR3 bases: TGTGCCAGCAGCTTGCGTAGCGAGATCTCCTACAATGAGCAGTTCTTC. This chain joins TRBV7-2 and TRBJ2-1; tentatively, D is TRBD2 (5 bases). CDR1 is SGHTA, CDR2 FQGNSA, per germline. Trimming shortened V by 3 bases and J by 0 bases, and 12 bases separated the two germline ends. CDR3 length equals 16 residues.

Many counts were recorded for this clonotype. The chain joins TRBV29-1 to TRBJ2-7; D gene uncertain. The CDR3 totals 11 residues. The germline V and J ends were trimmed by 2 bases and 7 bases, with 9 bases remaining between them. Germline loops: CDR1 SQVTM, CDR2 ANQGSEA. CDR3 sequence: CSVETKVEQYF. The CDR3 DNA is TGCAGCGTTGAAACAAAGGTGGAGCAGTACTTC.

Ten or more counts support this clonotype. This chain links TRBV20-1 with TRBJ1-5, with D unclear. Trimming took 6 bases from V and 1 from J, leaving 10 bases between them. The germline V gene encodes CDR1 DFQATT and CDR2 SNEGSKA (reference sequence). The CDR3 is 13 residues long. In nucleotides, the CDR3 is TGCAGTGCAACCCAGGACAGCAATCAGCCCCAGCATTTT. This translates into CSATQDSNQPQHF.

This clonotype was seen ten or more times. The rearrangement joins TRBV5-1 to TRBJ2-2, with 8 positions matching TRBD1. J gave up 9 bases and V 0 bases, and 10 bases lay outside the gene matches. Germline V gives CDR1 SGHRS, CDR2 YFSETQ. The CDR3 has 16 residues. The CDR3 region has the DNA TGCGCCAGCAGCTTGGAGACAGGGGCTCTGAGCCGGGAGCTGTTTTTT. Its translation is CASSLETGALSRELFF.

This clonotype was observed at least ten times. The chain couples TRBV7-2 to TRBJ2-5, with D possibly being TRBD2 (7 bases). The CDR3 spans 14 residues. V lost 4 bases, J lost 4 bases, and 13 bases lay in between. Germline V lookup: CDR1 SGHTA, CDR2 FQGNSA. The CDR3 spells CASSSGLGGETQYF. CDR3 sequence (DNA): TGTGCCAGCAGCTCTGGACTAGGGGGAGAGACCCAGTACTTC.

Note on this clonotype: A read error may explain this, as a much larger clone is one base away. The J gene is TRBJ1-1, the V gene TRBV29-1; tentative D call: TRBD1 (6 bases). The germline CDR1 and CDR2 sequences are SQVTM and ANQGSEA. V gave up 8 bases and J gave up 4 bases, with 11 bases separating them. The CDR3 has 11 amino acids. CDR3 in DNA: TGCAGCCCGATCAGGGGCACTGAAGCTTTCTTT. This gives the protein CSPIRGTEAFF. Based on the CDR3 plus reference TRBV29-1 and TRBJ1-1, the full variable domain is SAVISQKPSRDICQRGTSLTIQCQVDSQVTMMFWYRQQPGQSLTLIATANQGSEATYESGFVIDKFPISRPNLTFSTLTVSNMSPEDSSIYLCSPIRGTEAFFGQGTRLTVV.

Ten or more counts support this clonotype. This chain uses TRBV12-3 or TRBV12-4 with TRBJ2-5, with D tentatively TRBD1 or TRBD2 (5 bases each). The V end lost 3 bases, the J end lost 2 bases, and 7 bases lay between the germline ends. The CDR3 loop spans 13 amino acids. Here the CDR3 DNA reads TGTGCCAGCAGTTTCTGGGGGCAAGAGACCCAGTACTTC. Amino acid sequence: CASSFWGQETQYF.

This clonotype has a count of ten or more. V and J are TRBV6-1 and TRBJ1-1, with 10 bases lining up with TRBD1. The CDR3 spans 14 residues. The V gene's germline CDR1 is MNHNS and CDR2 SASEGT. J gave up 10 bases and V 7 bases, and 12 bases lay outside the gene matches. The CDR3 loop is CASTPPGTGVRAFF. CDR3 in DNA: TGTGCCAGCACTCCACCTGGGACAGGGGTAAGAGCTTTCTTT.

The sample holds many counts of this clonotype. The V gene is TRBV7-2, the J gene TRBJ2-5; D remains unclear. The CDR3 extends over 15 amino acids. Germline V CDR1 and CDR2: SGHTA, FQGNSA. V was trimmed by 1 base and J by 4 bases, leaving 13 bases between them. CDR3 loop: CASSLVAFTVETQYF. CDR3 nucleotide sequence: TGTGCCAGCAGCTTAGTGGCCTTCACCGTAGAGACCCAGTACTTC.

This clonotype has a count of ten or more. The rearrangement uses TRBV28 and TRBJ2-1; D is possibly TRBD2 (6 bases). CDR1 and CDR2 from the germline V gene are MDHEN and SYDVKM. V dropped 4 bases and J dropped 4 bases, with 17 bases sitting between them. The CDR3 is 16 residues long. CDR3 DNA: TGTGCCAGCAGTTCGGCGGGGCCCGCCCGGTACAATGAGCAGTTCTTC. Translating it yields CASSSAGPARYNEQFF.

In this sample, this clonotype turned up many times. V gene TRBV7-2 combines with J gene TRBJ2-2; 11 nucleotides agree with TRBD2. V gave up 5 bases and J gave up 0 bases; unmatched junction bases: 5. CDR3 length: 17 amino acids. Germline values: CDR1 SGHTA, CDR2 FQGNSA. Here the CDR3 reads CASSELAGATNTGELFF. The DNA for the CDR3 is TGTGCCAGCAGCGAACTAGCGGGGGCGACGAACACCGGGGAGCTGTTTTTT.

This clonotype has a count of ten or more. The chain recombines TRBV20-1 with TRBJ2-5; possibly TRBD2 for D (6 bases). Trimming removed 6 bases at V and 4 bases at J, with 15 bases between. This CDR3 has 13 amino acids. Per the germline V gene, CDR1 is DFQATT and CDR2 is SNEGSKA (reference sequence). The CDR3: CSAPGNGGETQYF. CDR3 DNA sequence: TGCAGTGCCCCCGGGAACGGGGGAGAGACCCAGTACTTC.

The sample holds a few counts of this clonotype. The chain employs TRBV27 and TRBJ2-3; possibly TRBD1 or TRBD2 for D (6 bases each). The ends were cut back, 8 bases at V and 6 bases at J, with 21 bases in the middle. Germline V gene sequence: CDR1 MNHEY, CDR2 SMNVEV (reference sequence). The CDR3 runs to 15 residues. CDR3 protein: CASLPRGVPWDTQYF. For the CDR3, the DNA is TGTGCCAGCCTCCCAAGGGGGGTCCCGTGGGATACGCAGTATTTT.

The CDR3 spells CASSRRSQETQYF. The CDR3, as DNA: TGCGCCAGCAGCCGACGGAGTCAAGAGACCCAGTACTTC. The chain carries TRBV5-1 and TRBJ2-5, with D unresolved. This CDR3 is 13 amino acids long. The V gene's germline CDR1 is SGHRS and CDR2 YFSETQ. The V gene lost 4 bases and the J gene lost 2 bases, with 9 bases spanning the gap.